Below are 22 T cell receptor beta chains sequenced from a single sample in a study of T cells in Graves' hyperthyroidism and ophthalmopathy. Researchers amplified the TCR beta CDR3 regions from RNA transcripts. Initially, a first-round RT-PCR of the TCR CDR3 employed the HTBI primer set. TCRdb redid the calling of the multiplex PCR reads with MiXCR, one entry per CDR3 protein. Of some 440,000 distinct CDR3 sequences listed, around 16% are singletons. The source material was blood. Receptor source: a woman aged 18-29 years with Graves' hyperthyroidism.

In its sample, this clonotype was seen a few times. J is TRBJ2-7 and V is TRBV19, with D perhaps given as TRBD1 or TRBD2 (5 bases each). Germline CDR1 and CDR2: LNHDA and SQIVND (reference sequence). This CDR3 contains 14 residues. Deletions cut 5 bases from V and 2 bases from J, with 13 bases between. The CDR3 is CASSVGDGAYEQYF. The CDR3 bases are TGTGCCAGTAGTGTAGGGGACGGAGCCTACGAGCAGTACTTC.

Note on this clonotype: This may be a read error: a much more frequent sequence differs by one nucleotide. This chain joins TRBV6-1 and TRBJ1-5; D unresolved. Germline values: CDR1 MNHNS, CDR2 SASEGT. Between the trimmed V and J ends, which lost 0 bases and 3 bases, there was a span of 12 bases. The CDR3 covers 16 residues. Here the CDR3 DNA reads TGTGCCAGCAGTGAAGCGAGCAGGAGATCCAATCAGCCCCAGCATTTT. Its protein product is CASSEASRRSNQPQHF.

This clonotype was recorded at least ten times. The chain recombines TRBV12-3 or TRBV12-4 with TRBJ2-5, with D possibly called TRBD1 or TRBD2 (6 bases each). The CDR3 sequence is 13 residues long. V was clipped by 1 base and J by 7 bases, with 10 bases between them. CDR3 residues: CASSLEQGGTQYF. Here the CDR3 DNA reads TGTGCCAGCAGTTTAGAACAGGGAGGGACCCAGTACTTC.

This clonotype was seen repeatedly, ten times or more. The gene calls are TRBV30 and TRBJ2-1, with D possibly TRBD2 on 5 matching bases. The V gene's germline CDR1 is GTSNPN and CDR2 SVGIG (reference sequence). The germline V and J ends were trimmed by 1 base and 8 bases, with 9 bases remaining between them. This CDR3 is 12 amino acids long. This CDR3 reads CAWSEDGDEQFF. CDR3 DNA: TGTGCCTGGAGTGAAGACGGGGATGAGCAGTTCTTC.

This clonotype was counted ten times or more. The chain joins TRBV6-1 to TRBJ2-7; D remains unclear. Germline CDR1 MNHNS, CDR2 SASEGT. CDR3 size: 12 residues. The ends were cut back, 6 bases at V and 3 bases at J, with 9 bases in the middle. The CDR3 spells CASREPFYEQYF. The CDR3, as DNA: TGTGCCAGCAGGGAACCTTTCTACGAGCAGTACTTC.

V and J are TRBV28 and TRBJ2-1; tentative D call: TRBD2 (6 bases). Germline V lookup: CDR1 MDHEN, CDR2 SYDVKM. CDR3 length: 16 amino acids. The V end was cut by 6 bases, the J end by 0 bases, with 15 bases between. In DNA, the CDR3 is TGTGCCAGCAGCCATCAGGAGGGTGACTCCTACAATGAGCAGTTCTTC. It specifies CASSHQEGDSYNEQFF.

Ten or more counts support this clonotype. The CDR3 DNA reads TGTGCCAGCAGCTCCTACCGAGCGGTTAACTATGGCTACACCTTC. Translating it yields CASSSYRAVNYGYTF. This chain connects TRBV13 to TRBJ1-2; D gene ambiguous. CDR1 and CDR2 from the germline V gene are PRHDT and FYEKMQ (reference sequence). Trimming shortened V by 4 bases and J by 1 base, and 13 bases separated the two germline ends. The CDR3 is 15 amino acids.

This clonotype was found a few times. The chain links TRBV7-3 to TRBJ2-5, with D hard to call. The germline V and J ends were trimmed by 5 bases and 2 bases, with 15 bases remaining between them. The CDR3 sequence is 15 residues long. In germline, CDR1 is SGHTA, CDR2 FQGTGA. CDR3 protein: CASSLGRVGQETQYF. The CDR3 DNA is TGTGCCAGCAGCCTAGGTCGCGTGGGGCAAGAGACCCAGTACTTC.

The CDR3 DNA sequence: TGTGCCAGCAGCTTGGTGGTTAGCGGGGTATTCGAGCAGTTCTTC. It translates to CASSLVVSGVFEQFF. V gene TRBV5-5 combines with J gene TRBJ2-1; 8 bases align to TRBD2. The CDR3 runs 15 residues. Losses at the gene ends were 0 bases for V and 10 bases for J; bases not matched to a gene: 9. The germline V gene encodes CDR1 SGHKS and CDR2 YYEKEE (reference sequence).

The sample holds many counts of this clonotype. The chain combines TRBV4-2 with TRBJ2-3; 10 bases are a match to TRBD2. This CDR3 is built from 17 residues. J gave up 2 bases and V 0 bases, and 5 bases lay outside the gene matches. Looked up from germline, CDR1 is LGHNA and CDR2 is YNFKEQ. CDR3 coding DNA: TGTGCCAGCAGCCAAGACGATAGCGGGGGGTCCACAGATACGCAGTATTTT. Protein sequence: CASSQDDSGGSTDTQYF.

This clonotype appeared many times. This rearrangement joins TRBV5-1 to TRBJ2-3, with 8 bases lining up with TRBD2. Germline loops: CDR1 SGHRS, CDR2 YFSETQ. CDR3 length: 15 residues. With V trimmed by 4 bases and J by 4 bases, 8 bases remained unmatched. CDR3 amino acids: CASSGLAYGPDTQYF. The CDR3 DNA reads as TGCGCCAGCAGCGGACTAGCATATGGTCCAGATACGCAGTATTTT.

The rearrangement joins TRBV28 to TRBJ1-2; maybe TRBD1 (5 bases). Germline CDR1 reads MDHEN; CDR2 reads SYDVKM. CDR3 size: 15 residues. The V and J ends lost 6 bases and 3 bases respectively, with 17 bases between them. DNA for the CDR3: TGTGCCAGCAGCCTCCAGGGAACACTATACTATGGCTACACCTTC. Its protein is CASSLQGTLYYGYTF.

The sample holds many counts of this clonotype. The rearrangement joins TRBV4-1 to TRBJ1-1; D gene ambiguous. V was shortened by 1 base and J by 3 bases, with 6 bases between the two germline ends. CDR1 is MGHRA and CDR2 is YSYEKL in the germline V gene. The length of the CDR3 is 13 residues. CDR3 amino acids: CASSQAWDTEAFF. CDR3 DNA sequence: TGCGCCAGCAGCCAAGCTTGGGACACTGAAGCTTTCTTT.

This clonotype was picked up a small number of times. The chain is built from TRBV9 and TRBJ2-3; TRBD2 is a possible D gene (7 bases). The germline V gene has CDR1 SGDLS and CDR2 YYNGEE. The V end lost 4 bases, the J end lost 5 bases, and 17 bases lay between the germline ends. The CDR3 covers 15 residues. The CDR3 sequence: CASSPTGGLGDTQYF. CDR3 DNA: TGTGCCAGCAGCCCCACGGGGGGCCTCGGAGATACGCAGTATTTT.

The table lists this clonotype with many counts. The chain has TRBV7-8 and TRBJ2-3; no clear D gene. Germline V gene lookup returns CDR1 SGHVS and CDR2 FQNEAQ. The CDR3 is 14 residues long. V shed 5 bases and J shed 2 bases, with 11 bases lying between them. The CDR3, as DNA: TGTGCCAGCAGCCTACTTTCCTACACAGATACGCAGTATTTT. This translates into CASSLLSYTDTQYF. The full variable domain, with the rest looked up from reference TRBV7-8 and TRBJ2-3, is GAGVSQSPRYKVAKRGQDVALRCDPISGHVSLFWYQQALGQGPEFLTYFQNEAQLDKSGLPSDRFFAERPEGSVSTLKIQRTQQEDSAVYLCASSLLSYTDTQYFGPGTRLTVL.

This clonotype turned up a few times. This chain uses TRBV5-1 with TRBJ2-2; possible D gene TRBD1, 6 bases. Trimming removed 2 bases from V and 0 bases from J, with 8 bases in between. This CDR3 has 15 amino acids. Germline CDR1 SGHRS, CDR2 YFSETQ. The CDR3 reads CASSFSGANTGELFF. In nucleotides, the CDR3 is TGCGCCAGCAGCTTCTCAGGGGCGAACACCGGGGAGCTGTTTTTT.

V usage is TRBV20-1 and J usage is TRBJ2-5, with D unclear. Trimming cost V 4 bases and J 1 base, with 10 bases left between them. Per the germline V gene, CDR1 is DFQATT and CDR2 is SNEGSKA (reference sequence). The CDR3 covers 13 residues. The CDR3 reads CSAKKVAQETQYF. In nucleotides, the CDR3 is TGCAGTGCTAAAAAAGTCGCCCAAGAGACCCAGTACTTC.

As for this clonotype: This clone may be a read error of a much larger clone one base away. The CDR3 loop is CASSVFATGGGGTQYF. In nucleotides, the CDR3 is TGCGCCAGCAGTGTTTTTGCGACAGGGGGAGGAGGGACCCAGTACTTC. This chain uses TRBV10-2 with TRBJ2-5; 9 nucleotides match TRBD1. Germline trimming cut 4 bases from V and 7 bases from J; bases unmatched to any gene: 13. Germline V lookup: CDR1 WSHSY, CDR2 SAAADI. There are 16 residues in the CDR3.

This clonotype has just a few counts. The CDR3 DNA follows: TGTGCCAGCTCACCAGACCTAGCGGGAATGTCTGAGCAGTTCTTC. Protein: CASSPDLAGMSEQFF. The chain employs TRBV18 and TRBJ2-1; 9 nucleotides align to TRBD2. CDR1 and CDR2 from the germline V gene are KGHSH and LQKENI. With V trimmed by 2 bases and J by 9 bases, 8 bases remained unmatched. CDR3 length: 15 amino acids.

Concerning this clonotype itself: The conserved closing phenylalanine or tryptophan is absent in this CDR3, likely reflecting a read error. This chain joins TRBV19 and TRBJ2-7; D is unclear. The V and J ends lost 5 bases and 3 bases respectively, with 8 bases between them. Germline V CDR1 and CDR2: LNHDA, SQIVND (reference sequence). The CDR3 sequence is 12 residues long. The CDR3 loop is CASSVGDYEQYS. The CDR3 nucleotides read TGTGCCAGTAGTGTAGGCGACTACGAGCAGTACTCC.

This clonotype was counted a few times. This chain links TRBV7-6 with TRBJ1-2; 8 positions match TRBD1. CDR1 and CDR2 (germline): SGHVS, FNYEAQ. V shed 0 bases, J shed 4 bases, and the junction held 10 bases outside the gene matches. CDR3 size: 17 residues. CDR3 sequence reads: CASSLAQGAQSRYGYTF. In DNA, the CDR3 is TGTGCCAGCAGCTTAGCGCAGGGGGCGCAGAGTCGCTATGGCTACACCTTC.

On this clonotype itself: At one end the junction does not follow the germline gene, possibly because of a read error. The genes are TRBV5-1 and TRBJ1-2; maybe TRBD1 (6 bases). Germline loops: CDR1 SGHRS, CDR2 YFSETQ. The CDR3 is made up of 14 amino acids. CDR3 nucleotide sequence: TGTGCCAGCAGCCACTTACAGGGAGGCTATGGCTACACCTTC. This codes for CASSHLQGGYGYTF. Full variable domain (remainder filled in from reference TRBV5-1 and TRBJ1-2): KAGVTQTPRYLIKTRGQQVTLSCSPISGHRSVSWYQQTPGQGLQFLFEYFSETQRNKGNFPGRFSGRQFSNSRSEMNVSTLELGDSALYLCASSHLQGGYGYTFGSGTRLTVV.